Described below is a single T cell receptor beta chain sequence and its context. Antigen: not known. CDR1 is SGHTA and CDR2 is FQGNSA in the germline V gene. CDR3 length: 17 residues. Trimming removed 1 base from V and 4 bases from J; junction bases left unmatched: 5. This specimen belongs to a study of OX40 agonist ivuxolimab in advanced cancers. Study-level findings and limits: At 0.1 to 3.0 mg/kg and by week 6, clonal expansion occurred in CD4+ and CD8+ blood T cells.

TCRdb's copy holds only in-frame clones and misses some; the assay was immunoSEQ multiplex PCR. The data show about 92,000 clones, 75% to 95% seen once. A history of autoimmune disease or systemic immunosuppression excluded patients. V usage is TRBV7-2 and J usage is TRBJ2-3; 13 nucleotides match TRBD2. This sequence was found in an adult with an advanced solid tumor such as melanoma, head and neck, liver or kidney cancer. The sequences come from CD4+ or CD8+ T cells sorted from blood, collected in a trial of the OX40 agonist ivuxolimab. DNA for the CDR3: TGTGCCAGCAGCTTAGTAGGGACTAGCGGGACCCCAGATACGCAGTATTTT. Protein product: CASSLVGTSGTPDTQYF.